What follows describes a single T cell receptor (beta chain). What it recognizes is unknown. This may be a read error, as it is one base from a much larger clone. Using RNA template, CDR3s of TCR alpha and beta were amplified with iRepertoire arm-PCR. TCRdb called the multiplex PCR reads again in MiXCR, with one record for every CDR3 protein. This sample has fewer than 200,000 distinct CDR3 sequences, with about 32% found just once. The data are from a study of glioma-infiltrating T cells. Study findings and constraints: Above-expected tissue-blood divergence occurred in all gliomas, most in low-grade ones. Tissue and blood shared very few CDR3 sequences.

Germline V gene data show CDR1 as SGHNT and CDR2 as YYREEE (reference sequence). CDR3 length: 15 residues. The chain couples TRBV5-4 to TRBJ2-1; D is possibly TRBD2 (5 bases). This clonotype originated in a human donor with low-grade glioma or glioblastoma, undergoing nonglioma brain surgery, or in good health (not recorded which). The specimen sequenced was glioma tissue, nonneoplastic brain tissue, or PBMCs (not recorded which). The CDR3 is CASSLNRAEYNEHFF. The CDR3 DNA reads as TGTGCCAGCAGCTTGAACCGAGCGGAATACAATGAGCATTTCTTC.